The present entry profiles one T cell receptor beta chain with its context. These data belong to a study of blood T cell repertoires in COVID-19. Study-level information: Some COVID-19 samples were acute and others convalescent; all came from the United States, Italy and Spain. From T cells, B-cell-depleted T cells, or PBMCs came the material, which was cDNA or gDNA.

The protocol was immunoSEQ multiplex PCR, while the TCRdb copy is restricted to in-frame clones and leaves out a portion. The sample includes under 300,000 clones, around 88% seen only once; the top ten take 2.5% to 3.5%. Trimming left V 5 bases short and J 1 base short, with 18 bases between. Germline-derived CDR1 and CDR2 are SGHTA and FQGNSA. The CDR3 covers 16 residues. Sequenced material: PBMCs or T cells enriched from blood (not recorded which). The chain is built from TRBV7-2 and TRBJ2-7; tentative D call: TRBD1 (5 bases). The receptor comes from a woman aged 35 to 49 with acute COVID-19. The CDR3 region has the DNA TGTGCCAGCAGCCCGCTCTCAGGGTTAAAATCCTACGAGCAGTACTTC. Its protein product is CASSPLSGLKSYEQYF.